Here is one TCR beta chain with its context. Its antigen is unknown. The sample originates from a study of cytomegalovirus exposure and HLA in healthy donors. The protocol was immunoSEQ multiplex PCR, while the TCRdb copy is restricted to in-frame clones and leaves out a portion. Of around 100,000 clones in the sample, 75% to 90% were seen once. This CDR3 has 17 residues. Germline CDR1 MDHEN, CDR2 SYDVKM. Unmatched junction bases numbered 8, after V lost 1 base and J lost 3 bases. Findings and limits, study-wide: Cytomegalovirus association was assigned to about 150 TCR beta chains. It was confirmed in vitro that three of the CMV-associated chains were specific for CMV antigens.

The sample was PBMCs. This clonotype was obtained from a man in his late teens or twenties in good health and CMV-seropositive. This chain links TRBV28 with TRBJ2-1, with 8 bases lining up with TRBD2. In DNA form, the CDR3 reads TGTGCCAGCAGTTTATCCAACGGGAGGGCCAACTACAATGAGCAGTTCTTC. Encoded protein: CASSLSNGRANYNEQFF.